This T cell receptor (beta chain) was found in a study of Graves' ophthalmopathy and Graves' hyperthyroidism. Looking at the study overall: Peripheral blood (taken before any treatment) was collected at initial diagnosis.

RNA served as the template for amplifying TCR beta CDR3 regions. An opening RT-PCR round employed HTBI primers and preceded a second-round multiplex PCR. TCRdb used MiXCR to reprocess the multiplex PCR reads, holding one entry per CDR3 protein. The data hold 200,000 to 300,000 distinct CDR3 sequences, with around 45% observed a single time. With 1 base removed from V and 10 bases from J, the gap between germline ends came to 11 bases. Germline CDR1 and CDR2: SEHNR and FQNEAQ (reference sequence). The CDR3 totals 13 residues. Moderate-to-severe activity, CAS at least 3, NOSPECS at least 4 and duration under 3 months characterized donors with ophthalmopathy. Pregnancy or lactation, uncontrolled infections and other autoimmune diseases were grounds for excluding patients. From fresh peripheral blood, over 9 ml in volume, the PBMCs were obtained.

This TCR came from an adult man with Graves' ophthalmopathy. Sequences were obtained from peripheral blood. The chain employs TRBV7-9 and TRBJ1-3, with D unclear. Written as DNA, the CDR3 is TGTGCCAGCAGCTTAGTGACCAGTAGTACCATATATTTT. It translates to CASSLVTSSTIYF.